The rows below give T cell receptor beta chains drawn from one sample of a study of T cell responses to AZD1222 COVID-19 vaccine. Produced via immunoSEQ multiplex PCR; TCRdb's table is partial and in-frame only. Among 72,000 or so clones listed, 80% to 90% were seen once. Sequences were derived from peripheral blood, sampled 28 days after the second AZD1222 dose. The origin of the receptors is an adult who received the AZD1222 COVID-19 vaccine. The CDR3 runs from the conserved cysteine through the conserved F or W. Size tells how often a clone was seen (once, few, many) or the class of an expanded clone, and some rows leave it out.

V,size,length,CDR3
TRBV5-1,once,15,CASSSRQGANTEAFF
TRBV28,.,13,CASRIYSNQPQHF
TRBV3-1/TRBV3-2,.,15,CASSQGLTGRVEQFF
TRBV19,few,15,CASRKTTGGTSPLHF
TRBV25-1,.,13,CASSEGTLYGYTF
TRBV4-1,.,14,CASSQAWGIQPQHF
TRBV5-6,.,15,CASSLEGSSGNTIYF
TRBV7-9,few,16,CASNVHQTANTGELFF
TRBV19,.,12,CASSMRVEGYTF
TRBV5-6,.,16,CASSLGKGAYNSPLHF
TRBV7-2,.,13,CASSLPSSFTQYF
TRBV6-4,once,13,CASSWTDTDTQYF
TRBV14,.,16,CASSQVSGSPTDTQYF
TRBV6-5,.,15,CASSNPRLSGNTIYF
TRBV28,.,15,CASTSPPGAEEKLFF
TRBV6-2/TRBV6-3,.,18,CASSFLPGQGAIKDTQYF
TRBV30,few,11,CAWGTVTEAFF
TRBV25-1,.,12,CASNGPENIQYF
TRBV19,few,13,CASSTRTNSEQYF
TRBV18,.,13,CASSPGDDYGYTF
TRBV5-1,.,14,CASSLEGSTDTQYF
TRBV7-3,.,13,CASSSLGGLQPFF
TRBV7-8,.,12,CASSQVTSRYTF
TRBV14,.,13,CASSHGTGGKLFF